This T cell receptor beta chain was documented in a study of CD8+CD57+ T cells in acquired aplastic anemia. Across the whole study: The DNA of sorted CD4+ and CD8+ cells averaged approximately 2.9 ug. Healthy donors had, on average, roughly 9.8 million reads for their CD4+ cells. Findings of the study overall: Patients showed no significant difference from controls in CD8+ Simpson's diversity. Patients and controls shared 25 to 30 CD8+ CDR3 sequences, which appeared highly expressed in patients and within their immunodominant clones.

For CDR3 and TCR beta VDJ profiling, genomic DNA was the template used. MiXCR was run by TCRdb on the reads, yielding one entry per CDR3 protein. The sample has some 410,000 distinct CDR3 sequences, 65% to 80% seen once. This CDR3 comprises 15 residues. Per the germline V gene, CDR1 is LNHNV and CDR2 is YYDKDF (reference sequence). For this clonotype: What it binds is unknown. At one of its ends the junction is not consistent with the germline gene, which may arise from a read error.

The specimen sequenced was sorted CD4+, CD8+, or CD8+CD57+ T cells (not recorded which) from PBMCs. The receptor was derived from a human donor in good health, serving as a control. The chain joins TRBV15 to TRBJ1-1; D is ambiguous. DNA of the CDR3: TGTGCCACCAGCAGAGATAGGACGGGAAGCACTGAACCTTTCTTT. This sequence encodes CATSRDRTGSTEPFF.